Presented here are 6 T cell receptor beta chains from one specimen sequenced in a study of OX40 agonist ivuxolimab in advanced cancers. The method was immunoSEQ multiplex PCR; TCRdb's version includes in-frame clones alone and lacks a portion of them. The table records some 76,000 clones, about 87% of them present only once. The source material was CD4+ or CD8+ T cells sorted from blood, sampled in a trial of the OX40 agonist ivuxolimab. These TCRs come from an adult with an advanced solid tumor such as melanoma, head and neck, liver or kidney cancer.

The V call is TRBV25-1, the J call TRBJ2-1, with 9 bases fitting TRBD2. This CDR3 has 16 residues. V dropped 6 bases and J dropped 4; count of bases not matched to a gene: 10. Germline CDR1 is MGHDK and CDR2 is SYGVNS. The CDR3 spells CASSESRGLAYNEQFF. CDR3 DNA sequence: TGTGCCAGCAGCGAGTCCCGGGGACTAGCTTACAATGAGCAGTTCTTC.

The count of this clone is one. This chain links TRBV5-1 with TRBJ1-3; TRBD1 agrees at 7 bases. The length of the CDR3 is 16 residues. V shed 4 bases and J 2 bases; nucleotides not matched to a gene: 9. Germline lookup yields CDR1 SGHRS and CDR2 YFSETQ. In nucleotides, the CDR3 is TGCGCCAGCAGCCAGACAGGGTCGAGAACTGGAAACACCATATATTTT. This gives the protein CASSQTGSRTGNTIYF.

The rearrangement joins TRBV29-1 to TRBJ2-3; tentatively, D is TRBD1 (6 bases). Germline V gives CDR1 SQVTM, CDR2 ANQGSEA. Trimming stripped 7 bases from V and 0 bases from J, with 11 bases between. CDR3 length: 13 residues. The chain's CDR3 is CSAHRASTDTQYF. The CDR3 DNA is TGCAGCGCCCACAGGGCTAGCACAGATACGCAGTATTTT.

This CDR3 is CASRDLETGNTIYF. In DNA form, the CDR3 reads TGTGCCAGCCGGGACCTGGAGACTGGAAACACCATATATTTT. The gene calls are TRBV6-5 and TRBJ1-3, with D possibly matching TRBD1 (5 bases). This CDR3 region has 14 residues. Per germline, CDR1 MNHEY and CDR2 SVGAGI. V was trimmed by 8 bases and J by 2 bases, leaving 13 bases between them.

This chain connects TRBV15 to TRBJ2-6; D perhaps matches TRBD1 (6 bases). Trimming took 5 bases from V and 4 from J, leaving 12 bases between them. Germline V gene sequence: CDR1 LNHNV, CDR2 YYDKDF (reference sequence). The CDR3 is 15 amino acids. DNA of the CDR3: TGTGCCACCAGCTTGGACAGCCTCGGGGCCAACGTCCTGACTTTC. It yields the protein CATSLDSLGANVLTF.

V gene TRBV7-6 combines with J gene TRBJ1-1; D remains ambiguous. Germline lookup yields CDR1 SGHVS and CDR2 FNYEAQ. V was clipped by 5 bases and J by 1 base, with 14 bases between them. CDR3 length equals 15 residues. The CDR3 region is CASSRLGQKNTEAFF. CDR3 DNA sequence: TGTGCCAGCAGCCGCCTCGGGCAGAAGAACACTGAAGCTTTCTTT.